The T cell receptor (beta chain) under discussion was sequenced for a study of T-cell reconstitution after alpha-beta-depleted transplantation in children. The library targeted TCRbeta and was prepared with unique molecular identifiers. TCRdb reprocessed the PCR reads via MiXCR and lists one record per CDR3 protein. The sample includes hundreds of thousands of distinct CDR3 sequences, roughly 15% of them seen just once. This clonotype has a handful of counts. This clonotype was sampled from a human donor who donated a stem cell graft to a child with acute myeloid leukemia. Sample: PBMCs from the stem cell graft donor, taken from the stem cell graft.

The CDR3 loop reads CASSLAAGTADTQYF. The CDR3 nucleotides are TGTGCCAGCAGCTTGGCGGCTGGGACCGCTGATACGCAGTATTTT. The chain has TRBV5-6 and TRBJ2-3; D may match TRBD1 or TRBD2 (5 bases each). V shed 0 bases and J shed 6 bases, with 14 bases lying between them. The germline V gene encodes CDR1 SGHDT and CDR2 YYEEEE. CDR3 length: 15 residues.